Listed here are 30 T cell receptor beta chains from one sample, sequenced in a study of beta chain features in type 1 diabetes. cDNA synthesis used the whole RNA isolate, giving expressed TCRB sequences. The repertoire was sequenced with immunoSEQ multiplex PCR; TCRdb's copy has only in-frame clones and lacks some. This table has hundreds of thousands of clones, over 12% appearing once. Findings and caveats of the study: TCRB CDR3s were moderately but significantly shorter in Type 1 diabetes patients in all four CD4+ subsets.

What these receptors recognize is not known. Sequenced: naive CD4+ T cells from blood. The origin of the receptors is a young man with type 1 diabetes.

V and J are TRBV4-3 and TRBJ2-1, with 10 bases identical to TRBD2. Looked up from germline, CDR1 is LGHNA and CDR2 is YSLEER. V shed 4 bases, J shed 8 bases, and the junction held 11 bases outside the gene matches. This CDR3 has 16 residues. The CDR3 DNA sequence: TGCGCCAGCAGCCCCCGGGTAGCGGGGGGAGGGGATGAGCAGTTCTTC. This sequence encodes CASSPRVAGGGDEQFF.

This chain links TRBV6-5 with TRBJ2-3; 8 positions match TRBD1. After removal of 5 bases from V and 6 bases from J, the junction contained 7 bases not matched to a gene. The CDR3 is 14 amino acids. CDR1 and CDR2 from the germline V gene are MNHEY and SVGAGI. The CDR3 is CASSSNRGADTQYF. CDR3 nucleotides: TGTGCCAGCAGTAGTAACAGGGGGGCGGATACGCAGTATTTT.

This rearrangement joins TRBV30 to TRBJ2-5, with D unresolved. The CDR3 is 13 residues long. Per germline, CDR1 GTSNPN and CDR2 SVGIG (reference sequence). Between the trimmed V and J ends, which lost 1 base and 1 base, there was a span of 7 bases. In nucleotides, the CDR3 is TGTGCCTGGAGTGAAAATTCCCAAGAGACCCAGTACTTC. It encodes CAWSENSQETQYF.

The chain combines TRBV5-6 with TRBJ1-6; D possibly corresponds to TRBD1 (5 bases). There are 15 residues in the CDR3. V was cut by 0 bases and J by 4 bases, with 8 bases left in between. Germline CDR1 SGHDT, CDR2 YYEEEE. This chain's CDR3 is CASSLGQSYNSPLHF. CDR3 nucleotide sequence: TGTGCCAGCAGCTTGGGACAGTCGTATAATTCACCCCTCCACTTT.

This chain joins TRBV15 and TRBJ1-1, with D perhaps matching TRBD1 (6 bases). V lost 4 bases and J 1 base, leaving 10 bases between the germline ends. Germline CDR1 reads LNHNV; CDR2 reads YYDKDF (reference sequence). The CDR3 covers 14 residues. The CDR3 DNA follows: TGTGCCACCAGCAAGAGGGGGACGAACACTGAAGCTTTCTTT. Translation gives CATSKRGTNTEAFF.

This clone was counted between two and nine times. The rearrangement links TRBV19 to TRBJ2-7; 7 nucleotides line up with TRBD1. V trimming: 7 bases; J trimming: 2 bases; junction bases outside the gene matches: 8. Germline CDR1 reads LNHDA; CDR2 reads SQIVND (reference sequence). The length of the CDR3 is 14 residues. The CDR3 protein is CASNEGQLTYEQYF. Here the CDR3 DNA reads TGTGCCAGTAATGAGGGACAGCTAACCTACGAGCAGTACTTC.

The chain couples TRBV6-5 to TRBJ2-5; D gene uncertain. Germline CDR1 reads MNHEY; CDR2 reads SVGAGI. Between the trimmed V and J ends, which lost 0 bases and 1 base, there was a span of 9 bases. The CDR3 has 15 amino acids. In DNA, the CDR3 is TGTGCCAGCAGTTACTCCCCTGGCAGCCAAGAGACCCAGTACTTC. Protein: CASSYSPGSQETQYF.

The chain uses TRBV7-6 and TRBJ1-4; D might be TRBD1 (6 bases). CDR1 is SGHVS and CDR2 is FNYEAQ in the germline V gene. The V gene lost 1 base and the J gene lost 7 bases, with 16 bases spanning the gap. This CDR3 region has 16 residues. In DNA form, the CDR3 reads TGTGCCAGCAGCTTAGACAGGGCCCCAACTCTTGAAAAACTGTTTTTT. Residues: CASSLDRAPTLEKLFF.

This clone was counted a few times. The V call is TRBV30, the J call TRBJ2-7; 10 nucleotides match TRBD1. V was clipped by 6 bases and J by 6 bases; unmatched bases: 2. Looked up from germline, CDR1 is GTSNPN and CDR2 is SVGIG (reference sequence). The CDR3 is 11 amino acids. The CDR3 region has the DNA TGTGCCTGCGGGACAGGGGTCGAGCAGTACTTC. This translates into CACGTGVEQYF.

This clone showed up just a few times. The genes are TRBV10-3 and TRBJ2-3; 7 nucleotides agree with TRBD1. The germline V gene encodes CDR1 ENHRY and CDR2 SYGVKD. CDR3 length: 16 residues. With V trimmed by 0 bases and J by 2 bases, 5 bases remained unmatched. The CDR3 DNA follows: TGTGCCATCAGTGAGTCCCCGGGACAGTACACAGATACGCAGTATTTT. It yields the protein CAISESPGQYTDTQYF.

V and J are TRBV28 and TRBJ2-6, with D perhaps TRBD1 (5 bases). The CDR3 length is 20 residues. Trimming left V 8 bases short and J 1 base short, with 27 bases between. CDR1 is MDHEN, CDR2 SYDVKM, per germline. The CDR3 loop reads CASRHYGRALYSSGANVLTF. CDR3 in DNA: TGTGCCAGCCGTCATTATGGCAGGGCGTTGTATTCGTCTGGGGCCAACGTCCTGACTTTC.

The chain couples TRBV9 to TRBJ2-1; TRBD2 is a possible D gene (6 bases). The length of the CDR3 is 13 residues. V was shortened by 4 bases and J by 7 bases, with 12 bases between the two germline ends. Germline lookup yields CDR1 SGDLS and CDR2 YYNGEE. The CDR3 sequence: CASSPGVENEQFF. CDR3 in DNA: TGTGCCAGCAGCCCGGGGGTGGAAAATGAGCAGTTCTTC. Variable domain in full (rest from reference TRBV9 and TRBJ2-1): DSGVTQTPKHLITATGQRVTLRCSPRSGDLSVYWYQQSLDQGLQFLIQYYNGEERAKGNILERFSAQQFPDLHSELNLSSLELGDSALYFCASSPGVENEQFFGPGTRLTVL.

This clone has only a few counts. The genes are TRBV2 and TRBJ2-1, with 7 bases lining up with TRBD1. The ends lost 4 bases at V and 8 bases at J; junction bases unmatched: 8. CDR1 and CDR2 from the germline V gene are SNHLY and FYNNEI. The CDR3 is 14 amino acids. The CDR3 loop reads CASSAGTVNYEQFF. In DNA form, the CDR3 reads TGTGCCAGCAGTGCGGGGACAGTTAACTATGAGCAGTTCTTC.

This clone has just a few counts. The V gene is TRBV13, the J gene TRBJ2-5, with 11 bases matching TRBD2. Trimming took 2 bases from V and 5 from J; bases not matched to a gene: 4. This CDR3 has 15 residues. Germline V gives CDR1 PRHDT, CDR2 FYEKMQ (reference sequence). CDR3 DNA sequence: TGTGCCAGCAGCTTATTAGCGGGGGGGCTGGAGACCCAGTACTTC. Translation gives CASSLLAGGLETQYF.

The chain uses TRBV30 and TRBJ1-1, with 8 nucleotides matching TRBD1. Germline CDR1 reads GTSNPN; CDR2 reads SVGIG (reference sequence). The CDR3 is 14 amino acids. Trimming removed 5 bases from V and 7 bases from J; junction bases left unmatched: 12. This CDR3 reads CAWYSLRTGLEAFF. DNA of the CDR3: TGTGCCTGGTACTCACTCCGGACAGGGCTTGAAGCTTTCTTT.

The rearrangement joins TRBV2 to TRBJ2-7; TRBD1 aligns across 9 bases. V was pared by 1 base and J by 5 bases, with 6 bases of the junction left unmatched. Per the germline V gene, CDR1 is SNHLY and CDR2 is FYNNEI. This CDR3 has 15 amino acids. The CDR3 DNA reads as TGTGCCAGCAGTGAAGGTGGGACAGGGAAGGACGAGCAGTACTTC. Residues: CASSEGGTGKDEQYF.

The genes are TRBV29-1 and TRBJ1-1; TRBD1 might be the D (5 bases). The CDR3 sequence is 11 residues long. The V gene's germline CDR1 is SQVTM and CDR2 ANQGSEA. The germline V and J ends were trimmed by 4 bases and 3 bases, with 6 bases remaining between them. The CDR3 DNA reads TGCAGCGTTGGAGGGGACACTGAAGCTTTCTTT. Translating gives CSVGGDTEAFF. Full variable domain (rest looked up from reference TRBV29-1 and TRBJ1-1): SAVISQKPSRDICQRGTSLTIQCQVDSQVTMMFWYRQQPGQSLTLIATANQGSEATYESGFVIDKFPISRPNLTFSTLTVSNMSPEDSSIYLCSVGGDTEAFFGQGTRLTVV.

This clone has just a few counts. The CDR3 spells CASNLDGRYSPLHF. The CDR3, as DNA: TGTGCCAGCAACCTGGACGGGAGATATTCACCCCTCCACTTT. This chain uses TRBV6-5 with TRBJ1-6; no firm D call. Germline CDR1 and CDR2: MNHEY and SVGAGI. V gave up 7 bases and J gave up 8 bases, with 15 bases separating them. This CDR3 is 14 amino acids long.

This clone has only a few counts. This sequence joins TRBV19 and TRBJ2-7; 7 bases map to TRBD1. This CDR3 is 15 amino acids long. Germline V gene data show CDR1 as LNHDA and CDR2 as SQIVND (reference sequence). Trimming cost V 4 bases and J 0 bases; bases outside gene matches: 6. CDR3 in amino acids: CASSNLGQSSYEQYF. The CDR3, as DNA: TGTGCCAGTAGTAACCTGGGACAGAGCTCCTACGAGCAGTACTTC.

Only a few counts were recorded for this clone. V usage is TRBV25-1 and J usage is TRBJ1-4, with D tentatively TRBD1 (6 bases). Trimming pared 5 bases from V and 0 bases from J, leaving 13 bases between. From germline, CDR1 is MGHDK and CDR2 SYGVNS. This CDR3 contains 16 residues. This chain's CDR3 is CASSPYRQATNEKLFF. CDR3 coding DNA: TGTGCCAGCAGTCCTTACCGACAGGCAACTAATGAAAAACTGTTTTTT.

The genes are TRBV11-3 and TRBJ2-1; possible D gene TRBD1, 7 bases. The V gene's germline CDR1 is SGHNT and CDR2 YENEEA. The length of the CDR3 is 14 residues. Trimming cost V 5 bases and J 7 bases, with 15 bases left between them. The DNA of the CDR3 is TGTGCCAGCAGCCCTCCGACAGGGAGGAATGAGCAGTTCTTC. Its protein product is CASSPPTGRNEQFF.

The chain links TRBV25-1 to TRBJ1-2; TRBD1 might be the D (5 bases). This CDR3 has 14 residues. In germline, CDR1 is MGHDK, CDR2 SYGVNS. Trimming pared 5 bases from V and 7 bases from J, leaving 17 bases between. CDR3: CASSRPGAKGGYTF. In DNA form, the CDR3 reads TGTGCCAGCAGTCGCCCCGGGGCGAAGGGTGGCTACACCTTC.

The rearrangement uses TRBV4-3 and TRBJ2-6, with D possibly TRBD1 on 6 matching bases. Trimming pared 1 base from V and 3 bases from J, leaving 22 bases between. The CDR3 contains 20 residues. CDR1 LGHNA and CDR2 YSLEER come from the germline V gene. The DNA for the CDR3 is TGCGCCAGCAGCCAAGTTGGCTTAACAGGCTTACAGGGTGGGGCCAACGTCCTGACTTTC. This codes for CASSQVGLTGLQGGANVLTF.

The chain has TRBV5-1 and TRBJ1-1; the D is unclear. V lost 3 bases to trimming and J lost 10 bases, with 19 bases between them. CDR3 length: 14 amino acids. Germline CDR1 SGHRS, CDR2 YFSETQ. The CDR3 loop reads CASSSGGEPRPAFF. DNA of the CDR3: TGCGCCAGCAGCTCCGGCGGGGAGCCCCGACCAGCTTTCTTT.

The V gene is TRBV5-1, the J gene TRBJ1-4, with D maybe TRBD1 (6 bases). Per the germline V gene, CDR1 is SGHRS and CDR2 is YFSETQ. V was trimmed by 0 bases and J by 8 bases, leaving 17 bases between them. CDR3 length: 16 amino acids. CDR3 loop: CASSLVSSQGPEKLFF. The DNA for the CDR3 is TGCGCCAGCAGCTTGGTTTCGTCACAGGGCCCCGAAAAACTGTTTTTT. Variable domain in full (rest from reference TRBV5-1 and TRBJ1-4): KAGVTQTPRYLIKTRGQQVTLSCSPISGHRSVSWYQQTPGQGLQFLFEYFSETQRNKGNFPGRFSGRQFSNSRSEMNVSTLELGDSALYLCASSLVSSQGPEKLFFGSGTQLSVL.

The chain combines TRBV27 with TRBJ1-2; the match to TRBD1 covers 7 bases. J was trimmed by 6 bases and V by 3 bases; bases with no gene match: 7. The CDR3 sequence is 14 residues long. The germline V gene has CDR1 MNHEY and CDR2 SMNVEV (reference sequence). CDR3: CASSFLTGQDGYTF. DNA of the CDR3: TGTGCCAGCAGTTTCTTGACAGGGCAGGATGGCTACACCTTC.

V and J are TRBV5-1 and TRBJ2-2, with 9 bases that match TRBD2. With V trimmed by 4 bases and J by 0 bases, 4 bases remained unmatched. This CDR3 region has 16 residues. Germline V CDR1 and CDR2: SGHRS, YFSETQ. The CDR3 region is CASSLRTSANTGELFF. The CDR3 DNA is TGCGCCAGCAGCCTACGGACTAGCGCGAACACCGGGGAGCTGTTTTTT.

This chain links TRBV30 with TRBJ2-1; the D gene is possibly TRBD2 (5 bases). This CDR3 has 12 residues. Germline assignment: CDR1 GTSNPN and CDR2 SVGIG (reference sequence). Trimming removed 4 bases at V and 7 bases at J, with 11 bases between. The CDR3 nucleotides read TGTGCCTGGAAGACCAGAGGGAATGAGCAGTTCTTC. Translated: CAWKTRGNEQFF. Supplemented by reference TRBV30 and TRBJ2-1, the full variable domain reads SQTIHQWPATLVQPVGSPLSLECTVEGTSNPNLYWYRQAAGRGLQLLFYSVGIGQISSEVPQNLSASRPQDRQFILSSKKLLLSDSGFYLCAWKTRGNEQFFGPGTRLTVL.

This clone has a handful of counts. The sample contains more than one DNA sequence encoding this CDR3. V gene TRBV10-3 combines with J gene TRBJ1-1; D gene uncertain. The V end lost 4 bases, the J end lost 5 bases, and 14 bases lay between the germline ends. Germline V gene lookup returns CDR1 ENHRY and CDR2 SYGVKD. This CDR3 has 14 amino acids. CDR3 DNA: TGTGCCATCAGTGGGACGGCCGAAGGTACTGAAGCTTTCTTT. This sequence encodes CAISGTAEGTEAFF.

This clone was recorded only once. This chain connects TRBV7-2 to TRBJ2-1; no reliable D call. From germline, CDR1 is SGHTA and CDR2 FQGNSA. There are 12 residues in the CDR3. Trimming pared 8 bases from V and 5 bases from J, leaving 10 bases between. The CDR3, as DNA: TGTGCCAGCCGATCGATTAACAATGAGCAGTTCTTC. Translated, it gives CASRSINNEQFF.